Following are 10 T cell receptor beta chains from one sample sequenced in a study of T-cell memory formation after mild COVID-19. TCRdb reprocessed the 5' RACE reads via MiXCR and lists one record per CDR3 protein. Of 350,000 to 550,000 distinct CDR3 sequences in the sample, over 15% were seen once. Specimen: PBMCs or a T cell subset sorted from them (not recorded which). The receptors were gathered from a man between 18 and 29 years old who had mild COVID-19 (a few samples of this study predate the infection). Cell type and time point are not known.

This clonotype has more than one count but fewer than ten. The CDR3 loop is CASSLEFQNYGYTF. As DNA, the CDR3 is TGTGCCAGCAGCTTAGAGTTCCAAAACTATGGCTACACCTTC. The chain combines TRBV7-9 with TRBJ1-2, with D uncertain. Trimming removed 1 base from V and 2 bases from J, with 8 bases in between. There are 14 residues in the CDR3. CDR1 is SEHNR, CDR2 FQNEAQ, per germline (reference sequence).

This clonotype was counted a few times. J is TRBJ2-1 and V is TRBV10-1, with 7 bases identical to TRBD1. Germline V gene data show CDR1 as WNHNN and CDR2 as SYGVQD (reference sequence). V lost 5 bases, J lost 6 bases, and 4 bases stayed unmatched. CDR3 size: 13 residues. CDR3 protein: CASSYRDSNEQFF. For the CDR3, the DNA is TGCGCCAGCAGTTACCGGGACAGCAATGAGCAGTTCTTC.

This clonotype was found a few times. This sequence joins TRBV12-3 or TRBV12-4 and TRBJ1-2, with no clear D. The CDR3 contains 15 residues. Trimming took 1 base from V and 5 from J, leaving 14 bases between them. The CDR3 reads CASSLVHLPPYGYTF. Written as DNA, the CDR3 is TGTGCCAGCAGTTTAGTGCACCTCCCGCCTTATGGCTACACCTTC.

The V and J genes are TRBV7-2 and TRBJ1-5, with D uncertain. Germline CDR1 reads SGHTA; CDR2 reads FQGNSA. The CDR3 is made up of 15 amino acids. With 1 base removed from V and 6 bases from J, the gap between germline ends came to 13 bases. The CDR3 region is CASSLVRTSPQPQHF. In DNA form, the CDR3 reads TGTGCCAGCAGCTTAGTGCGCACGTCGCCTCAGCCCCAGCATTTT.

The rearrangement links TRBV4-1 to TRBJ1-2; weak D call: TRBD1 (6 bases). The CDR3 contains 16 residues. Germline V gives CDR1 MGHRA, CDR2 YSYEKL. V was shortened by 3 bases and J by 3 bases, with 17 bases between the two germline ends. Written as DNA, the CDR3 is TGCGCCAGCAGCCAGGCTAACAGGGAACAACACTATGGCTACACCTTC. Its translation is CASSQANREQHYGYTF.

This clonotype has only a few counts. The V gene is TRBV9, the J gene TRBJ2-3; TRBD1 matches at 7 bases. CDR3 length: 16 amino acids. V was pared by 3 bases and J by 3 bases, with 10 bases of the junction left unmatched. CDR1 is SGDLS and CDR2 is YYNGEE in the germline V gene. The CDR3 loop is CASSGRQGYGTDTQYF. In nucleotides, the CDR3 is TGTGCCAGCAGCGGACGACAGGGATACGGGACAGATACGCAGTATTTT.

Only a few counts were recorded for this clonotype. The J gene is TRBJ2-3, the V gene TRBV9; possibly TRBD1 for D (6 bases). Trimming cost V 0 bases and J 4 bases, with 9 bases left between them. Germline V lookup: CDR1 SGDLS, CDR2 YYNGEE. This CDR3 region has 14 residues. The CDR3 coding sequence is TGTGCCAGCAGCGTAGCGGCAGGGGCAGATACGCAGTATTTT. It specifies CASSVAAGADTQYF.

Only a few counts were recorded for this clonotype. This chain joins TRBV24-1 and TRBJ1-5, with 7 bases matching TRBD1. Germline V gene lookup returns CDR1 KGHDR and CDR2 SFDVKD. The CDR3 contains 14 residues. V shed 7 bases and J 3 bases; nucleotides not matched to a gene: 5. Written as DNA, the CDR3 is TGTGCCACCAGCGCAGGGGGGACCAATCAGCCCCAGCATTTT. This encodes CATSAGGTNQPQHF.

Ten or more counts support this clonotype. The rearrangement links TRBV7-8 to TRBJ2-7; a possible D gene is TRBD1 (5 bases). Trimming took 1 base from V and 6 from J, leaving 10 bases between them. The CDR3 spans 13 residues. Germline loops: CDR1 SGHVS, CDR2 FQNEAQ. The CDR3 region has the DNA TGTGCCAGCAGCTTAGTACTTGGGGCCGAGCAGTACTTC. The encoded protein is CASSLVLGAEQYF.

V gene TRBV11-2 combines with J gene TRBJ1-1; D is uncertain. Germline loops: CDR1 SGHAT, CDR2 FQNNGV. The CDR3 is 11 residues long. V was trimmed by 8 bases and J by 5 bases, leaving 9 bases between them. CDR3 sequence: CASHLGTEAFF. CDR3 DNA: TGTGCCAGCCACCTTGGAACTGAAGCTTTCTTT.